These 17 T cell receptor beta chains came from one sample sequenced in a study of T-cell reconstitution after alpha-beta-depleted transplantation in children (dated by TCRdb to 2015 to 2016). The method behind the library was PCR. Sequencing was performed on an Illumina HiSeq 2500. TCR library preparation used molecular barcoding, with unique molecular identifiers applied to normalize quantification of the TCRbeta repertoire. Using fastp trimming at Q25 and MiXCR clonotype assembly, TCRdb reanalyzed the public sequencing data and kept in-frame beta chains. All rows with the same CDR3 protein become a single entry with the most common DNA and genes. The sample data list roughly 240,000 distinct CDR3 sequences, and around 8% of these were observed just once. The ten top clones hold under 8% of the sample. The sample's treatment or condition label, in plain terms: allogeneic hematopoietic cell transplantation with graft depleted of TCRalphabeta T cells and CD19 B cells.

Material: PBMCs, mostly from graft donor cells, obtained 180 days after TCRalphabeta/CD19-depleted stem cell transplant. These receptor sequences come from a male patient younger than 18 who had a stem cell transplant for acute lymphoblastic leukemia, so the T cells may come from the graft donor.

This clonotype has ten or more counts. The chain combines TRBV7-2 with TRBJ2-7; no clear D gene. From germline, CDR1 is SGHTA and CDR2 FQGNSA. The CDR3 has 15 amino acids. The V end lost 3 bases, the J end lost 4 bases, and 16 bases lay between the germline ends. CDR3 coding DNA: TGTGCCAGCAGCTTTGGCGGATGGCGGCTTTACGAGCAGTACTTC. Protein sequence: CASSFGGWRLYEQYF.

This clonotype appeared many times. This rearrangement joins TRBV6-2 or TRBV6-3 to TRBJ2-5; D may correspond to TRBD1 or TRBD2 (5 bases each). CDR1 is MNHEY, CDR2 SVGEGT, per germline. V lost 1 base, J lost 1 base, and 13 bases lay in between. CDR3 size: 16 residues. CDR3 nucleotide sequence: TGTGCCAGCAGTTACTGGGCGTGGGACGGCCAAGAGACCCAGTACTTC. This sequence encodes CASSYWAWDGQETQYF.

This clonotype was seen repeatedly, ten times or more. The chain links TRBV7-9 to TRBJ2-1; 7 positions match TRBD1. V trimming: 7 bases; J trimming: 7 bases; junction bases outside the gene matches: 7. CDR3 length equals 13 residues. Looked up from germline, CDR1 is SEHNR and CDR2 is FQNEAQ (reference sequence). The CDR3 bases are TGTGCCAGCATCAAAGAACAGGGGAATGAGCAGTTCTTC. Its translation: CASIKEQGNEQFF.

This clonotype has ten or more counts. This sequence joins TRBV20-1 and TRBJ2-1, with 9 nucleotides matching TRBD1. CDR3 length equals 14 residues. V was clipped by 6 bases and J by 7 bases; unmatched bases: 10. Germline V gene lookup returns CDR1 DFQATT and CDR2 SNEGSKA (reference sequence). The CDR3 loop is CSAPGTGTDNEQFF. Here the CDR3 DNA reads TGCAGTGCCCCAGGGACAGGGACGGATAATGAGCAGTTCTTC.

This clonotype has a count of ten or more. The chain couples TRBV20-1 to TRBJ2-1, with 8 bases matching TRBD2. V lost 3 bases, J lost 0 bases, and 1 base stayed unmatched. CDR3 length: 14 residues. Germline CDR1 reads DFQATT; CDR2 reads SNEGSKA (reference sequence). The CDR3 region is CSARSGSSYNEQFF. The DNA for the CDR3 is TGCAGTGCTAGGAGCGGGAGCTCCTACAATGAGCAGTTCTTC.

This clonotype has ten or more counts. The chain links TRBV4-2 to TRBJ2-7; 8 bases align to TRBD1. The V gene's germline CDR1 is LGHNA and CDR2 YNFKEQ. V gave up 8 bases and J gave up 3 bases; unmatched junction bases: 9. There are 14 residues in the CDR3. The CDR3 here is CASSSSTGDYEQYF. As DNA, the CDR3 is TGTGCCAGCTCCTCTTCGACAGGGGACTACGAGCAGTACTTC.

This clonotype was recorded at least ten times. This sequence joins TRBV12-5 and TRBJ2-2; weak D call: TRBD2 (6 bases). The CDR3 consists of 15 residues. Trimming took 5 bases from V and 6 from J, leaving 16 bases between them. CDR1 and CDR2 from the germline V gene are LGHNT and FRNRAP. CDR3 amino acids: CASGPFRGSAGELFF. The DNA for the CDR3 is TGTGCTAGTGGTCCCTTCCGGGGGTCCGCCGGGGAGCTGTTTTTT.

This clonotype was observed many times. CDR3 nucleotide sequence: TGCAGTGCTAGAAAGACAGGGGGCAAGGGGGTGGCGGAGACCCAGTACTTC. This codes for CSARKTGGKGVAETQYF. This sequence joins TRBV20-1 and TRBJ2-5; 10 bases align to TRBD1. This CDR3 contains 17 residues. The V and J ends lost 2 bases and 5 bases, in that order; junction bases with no gene match: 14. Per the germline V gene, CDR1 is DFQATT and CDR2 is SNEGSKA (reference sequence).

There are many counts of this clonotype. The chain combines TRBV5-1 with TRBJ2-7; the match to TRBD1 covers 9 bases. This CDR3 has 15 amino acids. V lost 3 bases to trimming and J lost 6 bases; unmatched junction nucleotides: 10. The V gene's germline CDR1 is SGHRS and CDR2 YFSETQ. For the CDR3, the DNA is TGCGCCAGCAGCTATGACCGGGACAGGGTCCGCGAGCAGTACTTC. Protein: CASSYDRDRVREQYF.

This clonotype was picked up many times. The CDR3 sequence: CASSSGLRLGGGETQYF. CDR3 sequence (DNA): TGTGCCAGCAGTTCGGGTCTACGGCTAGGAGGGGGAGAGACCCAGTACTTC. The J gene is TRBJ2-5, the V gene TRBV28, with D perhaps assigned TRBD1 or TRBD2 (6 bases each). The V and J ends lost 4 bases and 4 bases respectively, with 22 bases between them. In germline, CDR1 is MDHEN, CDR2 SYDVKM. This CDR3 spans 17 amino acids.

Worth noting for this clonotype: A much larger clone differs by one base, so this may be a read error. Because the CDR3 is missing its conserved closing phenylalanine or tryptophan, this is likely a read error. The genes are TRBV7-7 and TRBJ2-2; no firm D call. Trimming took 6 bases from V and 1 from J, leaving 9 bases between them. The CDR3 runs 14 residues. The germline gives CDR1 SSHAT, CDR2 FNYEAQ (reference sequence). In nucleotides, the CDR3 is TGTGCCAGCAGACCATTGATGAACACCGGGGAGCTGTTTGTT. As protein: CASRPLMNTGELFV.

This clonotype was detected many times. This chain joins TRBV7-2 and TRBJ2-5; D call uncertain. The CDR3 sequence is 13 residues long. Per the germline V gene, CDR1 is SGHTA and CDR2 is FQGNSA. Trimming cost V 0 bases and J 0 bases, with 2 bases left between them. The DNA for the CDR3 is TGTGCCAGCAGCTTAGCAGACCAAGAGACCCAGTACTTC. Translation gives CASSLADQETQYF.

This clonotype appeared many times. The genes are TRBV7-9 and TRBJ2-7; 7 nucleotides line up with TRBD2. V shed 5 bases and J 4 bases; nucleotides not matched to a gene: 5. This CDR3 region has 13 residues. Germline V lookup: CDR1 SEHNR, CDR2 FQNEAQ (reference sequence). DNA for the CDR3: TGTGCCAGCAGCCTGCGGGGAGGGTACGAGCAGTACTTC. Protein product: CASSLRGGYEQYF. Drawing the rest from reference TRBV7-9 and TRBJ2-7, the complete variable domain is DTGVSQNPRHKITKRGQNVTFRCDPISEHNRLYWYRQTLGQGPEFLTYFQNEAQLEKSRLLSDRFSAERPKGSFSTLEIQRTEQGDSAMYLCASSLRGGYEQYFGPGTRLTVT.

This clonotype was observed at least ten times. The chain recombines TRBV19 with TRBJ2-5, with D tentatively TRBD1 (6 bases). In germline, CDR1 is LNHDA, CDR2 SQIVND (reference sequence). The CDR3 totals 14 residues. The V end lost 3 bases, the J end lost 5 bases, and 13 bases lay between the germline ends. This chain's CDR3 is CASSIWGRRETQYF. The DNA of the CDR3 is TGTGCCAGTAGTATTTGGGGGCGAAGGGAGACCCAGTACTTC. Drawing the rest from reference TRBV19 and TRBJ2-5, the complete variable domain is DGGITQSPKYLFRKEGQNVTLSCEQNLNHDAMYWYRQDPGQGLRLIYYSQIVNDFQKGDIAEGYSVSREKKESFPLTVTSAQKNPTAFYLCASSIWGRRETQYFGPGTRLLVL.

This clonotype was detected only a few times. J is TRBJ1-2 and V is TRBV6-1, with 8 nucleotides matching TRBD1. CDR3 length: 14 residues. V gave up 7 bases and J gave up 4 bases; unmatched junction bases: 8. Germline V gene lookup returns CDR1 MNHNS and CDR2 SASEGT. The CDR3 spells CASTQGQGGYGYTF. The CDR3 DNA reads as TGTGCCAGCACCCAAGGACAGGGAGGCTATGGCTACACCTTC.

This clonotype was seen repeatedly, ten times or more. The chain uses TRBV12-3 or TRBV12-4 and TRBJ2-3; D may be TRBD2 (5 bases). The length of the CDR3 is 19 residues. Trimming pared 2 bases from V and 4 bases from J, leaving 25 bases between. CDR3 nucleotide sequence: TGTGCCAGCAGTTTACGATCCCCCGGGGTCTCTTCACGGCCAGATACGCAGTATTTT. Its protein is CASSLRSPGVSSRPDTQYF.

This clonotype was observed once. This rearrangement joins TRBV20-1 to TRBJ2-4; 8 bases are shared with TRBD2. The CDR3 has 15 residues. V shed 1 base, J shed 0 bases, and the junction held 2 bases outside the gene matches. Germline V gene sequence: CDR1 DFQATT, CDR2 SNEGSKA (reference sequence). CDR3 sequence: CSARVAGLAKNIQYF. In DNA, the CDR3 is TGCAGTGCTAGAGTAGCGGGGCTAGCCAAAAACATTCAGTACTTC.